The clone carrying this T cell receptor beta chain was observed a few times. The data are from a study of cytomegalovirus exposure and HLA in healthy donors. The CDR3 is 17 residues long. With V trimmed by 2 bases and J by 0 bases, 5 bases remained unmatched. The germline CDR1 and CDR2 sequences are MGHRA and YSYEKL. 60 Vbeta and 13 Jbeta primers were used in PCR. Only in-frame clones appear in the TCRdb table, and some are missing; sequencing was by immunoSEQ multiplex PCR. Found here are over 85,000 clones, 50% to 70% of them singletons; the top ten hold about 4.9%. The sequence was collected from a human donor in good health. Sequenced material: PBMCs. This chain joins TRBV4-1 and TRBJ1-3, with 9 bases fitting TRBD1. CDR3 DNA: TGCGCCAGCAGCCAAAGGGGGGACAGGGCCTCTGGAAACACCATATATTTT. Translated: CASSQRGDRASGNTIYF.